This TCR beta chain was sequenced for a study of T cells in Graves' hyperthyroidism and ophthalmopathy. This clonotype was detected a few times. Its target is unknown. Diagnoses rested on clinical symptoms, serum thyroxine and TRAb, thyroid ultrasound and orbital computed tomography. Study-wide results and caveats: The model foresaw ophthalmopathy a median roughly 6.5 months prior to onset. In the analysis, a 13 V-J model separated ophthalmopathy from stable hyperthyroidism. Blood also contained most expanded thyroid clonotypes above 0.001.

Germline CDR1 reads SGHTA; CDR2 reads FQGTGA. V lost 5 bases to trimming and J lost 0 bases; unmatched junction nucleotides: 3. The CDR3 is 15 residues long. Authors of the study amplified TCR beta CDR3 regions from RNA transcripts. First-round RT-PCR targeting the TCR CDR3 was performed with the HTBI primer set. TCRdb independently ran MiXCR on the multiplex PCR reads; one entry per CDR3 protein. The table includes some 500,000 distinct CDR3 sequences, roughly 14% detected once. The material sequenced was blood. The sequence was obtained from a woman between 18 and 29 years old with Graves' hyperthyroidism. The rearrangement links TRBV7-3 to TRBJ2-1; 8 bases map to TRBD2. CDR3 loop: CASSVAGTSYNEQFF. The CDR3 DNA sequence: TGTGCCAGCAGCGTAGCGGGAACCTCCTACAATGAGCAGTTCTTC.